The clone carrying this T cell receptor beta chain appeared once. The antigen is unknown. Other DNA variants within this sample encode the same CDR3. This sample is drawn from a study of shared clonotypes between healthy human individuals. Whole-study results and caveats: The study found lower generation probabilities in non-shared clonotypes than in those shared by all four donors. Approximately 5% was the fraction of naive CD4 clonotypes found shared across several donors. The diversity represented, both genetic and in exposure history, was limited by few donors.

In the CD4+ fraction, cells were divided into CD45RA+ naive and CD45RA-negative memory subsets. Assay: immunoSEQ multiplex PCR; the TCRdb copy retains only in-frame clones and omits some. The table includes about 1.5 million clones, around 95% detected once. The sequence was collected from a young man in good health. Sample: naive CD4+ T cells sorted from blood. Subset indicated: CD45RA+ positively selected.

CDR3 loop: CAWIRNTEAFF. The CDR3, as DNA: TGTGCCTGGATCCGCAACACTGAAGCTTTCTTT. The V gene is TRBV30, the J gene TRBJ1-1; no reliable D call. Looked up from germline, CDR1 is GTSNPN and CDR2 is SVGIG (reference sequence). The CDR3 contains 11 residues. Trimming stripped 4 bases from V and 2 bases from J, with 5 bases between.